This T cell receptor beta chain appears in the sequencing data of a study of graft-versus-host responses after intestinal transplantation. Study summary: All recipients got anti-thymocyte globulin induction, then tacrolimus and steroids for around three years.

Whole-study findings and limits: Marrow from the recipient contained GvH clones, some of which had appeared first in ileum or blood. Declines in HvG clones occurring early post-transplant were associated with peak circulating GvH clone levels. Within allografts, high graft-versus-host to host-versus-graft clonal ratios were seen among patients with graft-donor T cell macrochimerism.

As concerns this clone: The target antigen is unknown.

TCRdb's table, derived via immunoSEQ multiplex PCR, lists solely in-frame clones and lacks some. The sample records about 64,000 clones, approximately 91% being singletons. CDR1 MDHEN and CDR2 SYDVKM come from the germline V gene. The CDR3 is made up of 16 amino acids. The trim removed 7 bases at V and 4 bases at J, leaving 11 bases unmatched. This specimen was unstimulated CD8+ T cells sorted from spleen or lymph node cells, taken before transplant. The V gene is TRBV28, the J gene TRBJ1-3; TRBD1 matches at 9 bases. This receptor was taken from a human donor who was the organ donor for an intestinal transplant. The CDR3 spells CASKSGTGYTGNTIYF. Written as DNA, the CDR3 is TGTGCCAGCAAATCCGGGACAGGGTACACAGGAAACACCATATATTTT.